These 21 T cell receptor beta chains originate from one sample sequenced in a study of blood T cells in healthy people across ages. A second roughly 6 to 12 cycle PCR used barcoded and J-beta primers. A single record per CDR3 protein comes from TCRdb applying MiXCR to the 5' RACE reads. The table records about 1.5 million distinct CDR3 sequences, approximately 43% of them present only once. The material sequenced was blood. The receptors were gathered from a woman between 18 and 30 years old in good health.

The table lists this clonotype with many counts. The chain combines TRBV6-4 with TRBJ2-1; no firm D call. Trimming left V 6 bases short and J 0 bases short, with 12 bases between. Looked up from germline, CDR1 is MRHNA and CDR2 is SNTAGT. This CDR3 contains 15 residues. As DNA, the CDR3 is TGTGCCAGCAGCCCTTCTGGGGACTCCTACAATGAGCAGTTCTTC. Protein: CASSPSGDSYNEQFF.

Only a few counts were recorded for this clonotype. The chain employs TRBV10-3 and TRBJ1-2; TRBD1 is a possible D gene (5 bases). This CDR3 has 13 residues. Germline V gene data show CDR1 as ENHRY and CDR2 as SYGVKD. Trimming removed 10 bases from V and 0 bases from J, with 12 bases in between. As DNA, the CDR3 is TGTGCCACCGCGACAGTTGCTAACTATGGCTACACCTTC. This codes for CATATVANYGYTF.

The chain is built from TRBV20-1 and TRBJ2-2, with D unclear. The V gene's germline CDR1 is DFQATT and CDR2 SNEGSKA (reference sequence). The CDR3 is made up of 13 amino acids. V dropped 1 base and J dropped 4 bases, with 7 bases sitting between them. The CDR3 loop is CSARAPVTGELFF. The CDR3 DNA sequence: TGCAGTGCTAGAGCCCCAGTCACCGGGGAGCTGTTTTTT.

A single count supports this clonotype. A much larger clonotype is one base distant, so this may be a read error. The chain has TRBV7-2 and TRBJ2-4; D is ambiguous. The end of the DNA is better explained by TRBJ2-7, so the J call may be wrong. The CDR3 totals 12 residues. Germline V gene sequence: CDR1 SGHTA, CDR2 FQGNSA. The CDR3 is CASSFETNEQYF. Here the CDR3 DNA reads TGTGCCAGCAGCTTCGAGACCAACGAGCAGTACTTC.

This CDR3 is CASSQDLLAGISYNEQYF. CDR3 coding DNA: TGCGCCAGCAGCCAAGATTTGTTGGCGGGAATAAGCTACAATGAGCAGTACTTC. The V gene is TRBV4-3, the J gene TRBJ2-1, with D perhaps matching TRBD2 (6 bases). The J call could be wrong; TRBJ2-7 is a better fit for the DNA end. Germline V gene data show CDR1 as LGHNA and CDR2 as YSLEER. The CDR3 sequence is 18 residues long.

This clonotype was seen a handful of times. The rearrangement uses TRBV7-9 and TRBJ2-1; 7 nucleotides line up with TRBD2. V shed 5 bases and J 6 bases; nucleotides not matched to a gene: 7. The length of the CDR3 is 14 residues. Germline V gene sequence: CDR1 SEHNR, CDR2 FQNEAQ (reference sequence). Here the CDR3 reads CASSEMSGGNEQFF. CDR3 sequence (DNA): TGTGCCAGCAGCGAAATGTCGGGGGGCAATGAGCAGTTCTTC.

Turning to this clonotype: The junction and the germline gene differ at one end; a read error may be behind it. This chain links TRBV4-1 with TRBJ2-3, with D uncertain. This CDR3 contains 13 residues. The V gene's germline CDR1 is MGHRA and CDR2 YSYEKL. The CDR3 sequence: CANSQVVADTQYF. The CDR3 nucleotides read TGCGCCAACAGCCAAGTGGTCGCTGATACGCAGTATTTT.

Worth noting for this clonotype: Its ends do not fully match the called genes, so a read error is possible. The V gene is TRBV6-6, the J gene TRBJ1-6; the match to TRBD1 covers 8 bases. Looked up from germline, CDR1 is MNHNY and CDR2 is SVGAGI (reference sequence). This CDR3 has 15 amino acids. The CDR3 nucleotides are TGTGCCAGCGGGATTCGGGACAGGATTAATTCGCCCCTCCACTTT. It is translated as CASGIRDRINSPLHF.

This chain joins TRBV4-1 and TRBJ2-3; perhaps D is TRBD1 or TRBD2 (5 bases each). The CDR3 runs to 16 residues. Germline V gene sequence: CDR1 MGHRA, CDR2 YSYEKL. V dropped 0 bases and J dropped 3 bases, with 13 bases sitting between them. CDR3: CASSQEWDPRTDTQYF. CDR3 nucleotides: TGCGCCAGCAGCCAAGAGTGGGACCCCCGGACAGATACGCAGTATTTT.

The V call is TRBV3-1, the J call TRBJ2-2, with 14 bases lining up with TRBD2. This CDR3 is built from 17 residues. The V and J ends lost 3 bases and 4 bases, in that order; junction bases with no gene match: 4. Germline V lookup: CDR1 LGHDT, CDR2 YNNKEL (reference sequence). CDR3: CASSHVGLAGGTGELFF. The CDR3 nucleotides are TGTGCCAGCAGCCACGTCGGACTAGCGGGAGGCACCGGGGAGCTGTTTTTT.

This clonotype was counted a few times. The chain employs TRBV5-1 and TRBJ1-6; 10 nucleotides align to TRBD1. Germline-derived CDR1 and CDR2 are SGHRS and YFSETQ. V was pared by 5 bases and J by 7 bases, with 9 bases of the junction left unmatched. The CDR3 runs 16 residues. CDR3: CASRSTPGQGNSPLHF. CDR3 DNA sequence: TGCGCCAGCAGGTCTACTCCGGGACAGGGGAATTCACCCCTCCACTTT.

This rearrangement joins TRBV7-9 to TRBJ2-1; 8 nucleotides align to TRBD2. CDR3 size: 13 residues. The trim removed 5 bases at V and 9 bases at J, leaving 6 bases unmatched. Germline V CDR1 and CDR2: SEHNR, FQNEAQ (reference sequence). The CDR3 protein is CASSPAGALEQFF. CDR3 nucleotides: TGTGCCAGCAGCCCAGCGGGGGCTCTTGAGCAGTTCTTC.

This clonotype was detected only once. The J gene is TRBJ2-5, the V gene TRBV7-9; perhaps TRBD1 as D (6 bases). TRBJ2-7 matches the DNA end more closely, so the J call is doubtful. The CDR3 sequence is 15 residues long. The V gene's germline CDR1 is SEHNR and CDR2 FQNEAQ (reference sequence). The CDR3 DNA reads as TGTGCCAGCAGCTTAGCGGGGGCCTATTCGCACGAGCAGTACTTC. This gives the protein CASSLAGAYSHEQYF.

Note on this clonotype: Germline and junction disagree at one end, which may indicate a read error. The CDR3 nucleotides read TGCAGTGCAAAGGACAGGGAAGGGCAGCTCCAGCATTTT. This sequence encodes CSAKDREGQLQHF. The chain is built from TRBV20-1 and TRBJ1-5, with 8 bases lining up with TRBD1. Looked up from germline, CDR1 is DFQATT and CDR2 is SNEGSKA (reference sequence). The CDR3 runs to 13 residues.

This clonotype was seen only a few times. The rearrangement links TRBV27 to TRBJ2-7; either TRBD1 or TRBD2 may fit D (5 bases each). V lost 6 bases, J lost 2 bases, and 14 bases lay in between. The germline V gene has CDR1 MNHEY and CDR2 SMNVEV (reference sequence). This CDR3 has 14 amino acids. In DNA, the CDR3 is TGTGCCAGCAGGACAAGGGACGCACCCTACGAGCAGTACTTC. This gives the protein CASRTRDAPYEQYF.

This clonotype occurred a few times. The chain combines TRBV7-2 with TRBJ2-3; D is undetermined. Trimming took 1 base from V and 6 from J, leaving 11 bases between them. Per the germline V gene, CDR1 is SGHTA and CDR2 is FQGNSA. The CDR3 loop spans 14 amino acids. The CDR3 DNA reads as TGTGCCAGCAGCTTAGTGGGTTTTGGGGATACGCAGTATTTT. Its translation: CASSLVGFGDTQYF.

The chain couples TRBV4-1 to TRBJ2-7, with TRBD1 matching 9 bases. The CDR3 consists of 15 residues. Germline V gives CDR1 MGHRA, CDR2 YSYEKL. J was trimmed by 3 bases and V by 6 bases; bases with no gene match: 9. The DNA for the CDR3 is TGCGCCAGCAGGGAAGTCGGGACAGGGAGCTACGAGCAGTACTTC. The encoded protein is CASREVGTGSYEQYF.

This clonotype has only a few counts. This chain links TRBV4-3 with TRBJ2-1, with D possibly being TRBD2 (6 bases). This CDR3 comprises 17 residues. V gave up 0 bases and J gave up 6 bases, with 18 bases separating them. The germline CDR1 and CDR2 sequences are LGHNA and YSLEER. The CDR3 here is CASSQDLAGNPTNEQFF. CDR3 bases: TGCGCCAGCAGCCAAGATCTTGCGGGGAACCCTACCAATGAGCAGTTCTTC.

This clonotype came up a few times. The rearrangement links TRBV5-8 to TRBJ2-7, with a possible D match to TRBD1 (7 bases). The CDR3 totals 15 residues. Germline loops: CDR1 SGHTS, CDR2 YDEGEE. V was clipped by 4 bases and J by 2 bases, with 16 bases between them. CDR3 sequence (DNA): TGTGCCAGCAGCCATCGCGGGACAGTCGCCTACGAGCAGTACTTC. Its protein is CASSHRGTVAYEQYF.

Concerning this clonotype itself: Since a much larger clone is just one base distant, this may be a read error. V gene TRBV6-2 or TRBV6-3 combines with J gene TRBJ2-5; 10 bases fit TRBD1. The DNA end lines up better with TRBJ2-7; the J call may be wrong. This CDR3 is 15 amino acids long. Germline V lookup: CDR1 MNHEY, CDR2 SVGEGT. This chain's CDR3 is CASSYAGTGAHEQYF. As DNA, the CDR3 is TGTGCCAGCAGTTACGCCGGGACAGGGGCCCACGAGCAGTACTTC.

V usage is TRBV4-2 and J usage is TRBJ1-5; D possibly corresponds to TRBD1 (5 bases). The CDR3 totals 17 residues. Trimming stripped 0 bases from V and 5 bases from J, with 17 bases between. CDR1 and CDR2 from the germline V gene are LGHNA and YNFKEQ. As DNA, the CDR3 is TGTGCCAGCAGCCAAGATCAGTCGTGGGGGGTGGATCAGCCCCAGCATTTT. Amino acids: CASSQDQSWGVDQPQHF.